This paragraph reports one T cell receptor beta chain. Its antigen is not known. CDR1 is MNHEY, CDR2 SMNVEV, per germline (reference sequence). Between the trimmed V and J ends, which lost 5 bases and 6 bases, there was a span of 17 bases. The CDR3 runs to 15 residues. This sample is drawn from a study of T cell responses to AZD1222 COVID-19 vaccine. Study as a whole: Both about-4-week and about-12-week second-dose recipients were combined. Study results and limitations: Mostly white British, mostly female donors; authors suggested clonal diversity may be underestimated. Just a handful of AZD1222 recipients were seropositive at baseline.

Method: immunoSEQ multiplex PCR; TCRdb's copy keeps in-frame clones and lacks some. The sample shows about 54,000 clones, around 92% of them seen only once. This TCR was recovered from an adult in good health. Sample: peripheral blood, taken on day 0 of AZD1222 vaccination. This chain connects TRBV27 to TRBJ2-1; D gene uncertain. CDR3 protein: CASSLMGFTFNEQFF. The CDR3 DNA reads TGTGCCAGCAGTCTCATGGGATTTACCTTCAATGAGCAGTTCTTC.